The 28 T cell receptor beta chains given below trace back to one sample, sequenced in a study of CD8+ T cells in alopecia areata. cDNA reverse transcribed from extracted RNA served as the sequencing template. Sequencing was performed with immunoSEQ multiplex PCR; in TCRdb, only in-frame clones are kept and a portion is missing. The data contain 130,000 to 150,000 clones, 62% of them seen just once; the ten biggest clones take up 36%. What was sequenced was CD8+ T cells sorted from blood. The source of these receptors is a human donor in good health.

The rearrangement uses TRBV29-1 and TRBJ2-5; D not resolved. Germline lookup yields CDR1 SQVTM and CDR2 ANQGSEA. CDR3 length equals 12 residues. The germline V and J ends were trimmed by 4 bases and 1 base, with 7 bases remaining between them. The CDR3 protein is CSVGGSQETQYF. CDR3 DNA sequence: TGCAGCGTTGGCGGCAGCCAAGAGACCCAGTACTTC.

In the case of this clone: At the DNA level, this CDR3 is encoded by other sequences in the same sample as well. The gene calls are TRBV7-9 and TRBJ1-5, with D possibly matching TRBD1 (5 bases). This CDR3 spans 12 amino acids. CDR1 is SEHNR, CDR2 FQNEAQ, per germline (reference sequence). The ends were cut back, 5 bases at V and 4 bases at J, with 6 bases in the middle. CDR3: CASSQGNQPQHF. In nucleotides, the CDR3 is TGTGCCAGCAGCCAGGGTAATCAGCCCCAGCATTTT.

This clone was seen a handful of times. The V and J genes are TRBV2 and TRBJ2-2; D may be TRBD1 or TRBD2 (5 bases each). There are 16 residues in the CDR3. In germline, CDR1 is SNHLY, CDR2 FYNNEI. Trimming stripped 1 base from V and 1 base from J, with 10 bases between. CDR3 bases: TGTGCCAGCAGTGAAGGTTGGGACGGGAACACCGGGGAGCTGTTTTTT. Residues: CASSEGWDGNTGELFF.

This chain's CDR3 is CASSFRGSYEQYF. CDR3 sequence (DNA): TGTGCCAGCAGTTTTCGGGGGAGTTACGAGCAGTACTTC. The V gene is TRBV27, the J gene TRBJ2-7; perhaps TRBD2 as D (6 bases). The CDR3 length is 13 residues. Germline assignment: CDR1 MNHEY and CDR2 SMNVEV (reference sequence). The V end lost 3 bases, the J end lost 4 bases, and 10 bases lay between the germline ends.

In its sample, this clone was seen a few times. The V call is TRBV7-2, the J call TRBJ2-5; 8 nucleotides match TRBD1. The germline V gene has CDR1 SGHTA and CDR2 FQGNSA. The CDR3 loop spans 16 amino acids. J gave up 2 bases and V 2 bases, and 7 bases lay outside the gene matches. Here the CDR3 DNA reads TGTGCCAGCAGCTTAAACCAGGGGGCCCTTCAAGAGACCCAGTACTTC. It is translated as CASSLNQGALQETQYF.

About this clone itself: The sample holds other DNA sequences that translate to the same CDR3. The chain links TRBV29-1 to TRBJ2-1; D is ambiguous. CDR1 is SQVTM and CDR2 is ANQGSEA in the germline V gene. The length of the CDR3 is 11 residues. The V end was cut by 3 bases, the J end by 9 bases, with 9 bases between. The CDR3: CSVEGRREQFF. The CDR3, as DNA: TGCAGCGTTGAGGGTCGGCGTGAGCAGTTCTTC.

This sequence joins TRBV27 and TRBJ1-1, with D tentatively TRBD1 (6 bases). V was shortened by 2 bases and J by 7 bases, with 20 bases between the two germline ends. Germline CDR1 MNHEY, CDR2 SMNVEV (reference sequence). The CDR3 length is 16 residues. Here the CDR3 reads CASSLNIGGGGYEAFF. CDR3 coding DNA: TGTGCCAGCAGTTTAAATATTGGGGGCGGCGGGTATGAAGCTTTCTTT.

The chain links TRBV30 to TRBJ2-7; 9 nucleotides match TRBD2. Per germline, CDR1 GTSNPN and CDR2 SVGIG (reference sequence). This CDR3 is built from 13 residues. J gave up 5 bases and V 1 base, and 3 bases lay outside the gene matches. The CDR3 DNA sequence: TGTGCCTGGAGTGGGACTAGCGTAAACGAGCAGTACTTC. This sequence encodes CAWSGTSVNEQYF.

V and J are TRBV29-1 and TRBJ1-5; 11 bases match TRBD1. The CDR3 spans 15 residues. V shed 6 bases, J shed 6 bases, and the junction held 10 bases outside the gene matches. The germline V gene has CDR1 SQVTM and CDR2 ANQGSEA. CDR3 coding DNA: TGCAGCGTCATTCTCACCGGGACAGGGGGTCAGCCCCAGCATTTT. The encoded protein is CSVILTGTGGQPQHF.

The chain employs TRBV5-1 and TRBJ2-7; D remains ambiguous. CDR1 and CDR2 (germline): SGHRS, YFSETQ. Trimming removed 5 bases from V and 4 bases from J, with 10 bases in between. There are 12 residues in the CDR3. CDR3 nucleotides: TGCGCCAGCAGTCGTGGGGATTACGAGCAGTACTTC. Translation gives CASSRGDYEQYF.

The rearrangement joins TRBV7-9 to TRBJ2-7; 7 bases align to TRBD1. This CDR3 contains 15 residues. Looked up from germline, CDR1 is SEHNR and CDR2 is FQNEAQ (reference sequence). V trimming: 0 bases; J trimming: 2 bases; junction bases outside the gene matches: 4. The CDR3 is CASSLAAGTAYEQYF. The CDR3 region has the DNA TGTGCCAGCAGCTTAGCCGCCGGGACAGCCTACGAGCAGTACTTC.

The chain uses TRBV28 and TRBJ2-7; 12 nucleotides line up with TRBD2. Germline CDR1 is MDHEN and CDR2 is SYDVKM. CDR3 size: 15 residues. The ends lost 4 bases at V and 5 bases at J; junction bases unmatched: 6. In nucleotides, the CDR3 is TGTGCCAGCAGTTCCGGACTAGCGGGAAACAACGAGCAGTACTTC. Protein: CASSSGLAGNNEQYF.

V gene TRBV27 combines with J gene TRBJ1-5; D is ambiguous. This CDR3 contains 13 residues. Trimming removed 1 base at V and 5 bases at J, with 6 bases between. From germline, CDR1 is MNHEY and CDR2 SMNVEV (reference sequence). CDR3 DNA sequence: TGTGCCAGCAGTTTATACCCAGATCAGCCCCAGCATTTT. Protein product: CASSLYPDQPQHF.

The chain carries TRBV21-1 and TRBJ2-3. TRBV21-1 is described as a pseudogene. The CDR3 totals 13 residues. The CDR3 loop reads CASSKGPDKTQYF. The DNA of the CDR3 is TGTGCCAGCAGCAAGGGACCGGATAAAACGCAGTATTTT.

The chain is built from TRBV28 and TRBJ2-5; 7 positions agree with TRBD1. Looked up from germline, CDR1 is MDHEN and CDR2 is SYDVKM. This CDR3 spans 14 amino acids. J gave up 3 bases and V 6 bases, and 7 bases lay outside the gene matches. Here the CDR3 DNA reads TGTGCCAGCAGACTACAGGGGCGGGAAGAGACCCAGTACTTC. Protein product: CASRLQGREETQYF.

The V gene is TRBV29-1, the J gene TRBJ2-6; TRBD1 matches at 10 bases. Losses at the gene ends were 0 bases for V and 3 bases for J; bases not matched to a gene: 5. Germline CDR1 is SQVTM and CDR2 is ANQGSEA. This CDR3 is built from 17 residues. This chain's CDR3 is CSVEDRQGASGANVLTF. The DNA of the CDR3 is TGCAGCGTTGAAGACAGACAGGGGGCGAGTGGGGCCAACGTCCTGACTTTC. The full variable domain, completed using reference TRBV29-1 and TRBJ2-6, is SAVISQKPSRDICQRGTSLTIQCQVDSQVTMMFWYRQQPGQSLTLIATANQGSEATYESGFVIDKFPISRPNLTFSTLTVSNMSPEDSSIYLCSVEDRQGASGANVLTFGAGSRLTVL.

The rearrangement links TRBV9 to TRBJ2-7, with D unresolved. The CDR3 length is 14 residues. V lost 4 bases to trimming and J lost 3 bases, with 14 bases between them. Germline V lookup: CDR1 SGDLS, CDR2 YYNGEE. The CDR3 here is CASSLGWEVYEQYF. CDR3 in DNA: TGTGCCAGCAGCCTTGGCTGGGAAGTCTACGAGCAGTACTTC. Drawing the rest from reference TRBV9 and TRBJ2-7, the complete variable domain is DSGVTQTPKHLITATGQRVTLRCSPRSGDLSVYWYQQSLDQGLQFLIQYYNGEERAKGNILERFSAQQFPDLHSELNLSSLELGDSALYFCASSLGWEVYEQYFGPGTRLTVT.

The V gene is TRBV7-3, the J gene TRBJ2-7, with D perhaps given as TRBD1 or TRBD2 (6 bases each). Germline CDR1 is SGHTA and CDR2 is FQGTGA. The CDR3 extends over 14 amino acids. Trimming left V 2 bases short and J 5 bases short, with 13 bases between. CDR3 DNA sequence: TGTGCCAGCAGCTTAGGAGGGGGAGTACACGAGCAGTACTTC. Protein sequence: CASSLGGGVHEQYF.

V gene TRBV5-4 combines with J gene TRBJ1-1; D not certain. The CDR3 contains 12 residues. Germline values: CDR1 SGHNT, CDR2 YYREEE (reference sequence). V was cut by 2 bases and J by 4 bases, with 6 bases left in between. In DNA, the CDR3 is TGTGCCAGCAGCTTTATAGGCACTGAAGCTTTCTTT. Encoded protein: CASSFIGTEAFF.

In its sample, this clone was seen once. The chain combines TRBV6-5 with TRBJ1-2; D uncertain. Trimming removed 5 bases from V and 2 bases from J, with 9 bases in between. Germline CDR1 and CDR2: MNHEY and SVGAGI. The CDR3 is made up of 13 amino acids. CDR3 loop: CASSGNGNYGYTF. In nucleotides, the CDR3 is TGTGCCAGCAGTGGAAACGGGAACTATGGCTACACCTTC.

The V call is TRBV13, the J call TRBJ2-5; D is ambiguous. This CDR3 is 14 amino acids long. Looked up from germline, CDR1 is PRHDT and CDR2 is FYEKMQ (reference sequence). V lost 0 bases to trimming and J lost 5 bases, with 10 bases between them. The DNA for the CDR3 is TGTGCCAGCAGCTTAGGGCAGAGGATGGAGACCCAGTACTTC. Amino acid sequence: CASSLGQRMETQYF.

The sample holds a few counts of this clone. V gene TRBV7-9 combines with J gene TRBJ2-7, with D maybe TRBD2 (5 bases). The CDR3 spans 15 residues. The V end lost 5 bases, the J end lost 2 bases, and 16 bases lay between the germline ends. CDR1 SEHNR and CDR2 FQNEAQ come from the germline V gene (reference sequence). CDR3 in DNA: TGTGCCAGCAGCCCGGTTGGCGGGTGGGCCTACGAGCAGTACTTC. As protein: CASSPVGGWAYEQYF.

This clone was picked up many times. This sequence joins TRBV4-1 and TRBJ2-7; D may be TRBD1 (5 bases). With 0 bases removed from V and 0 bases from J, the gap between germline ends came to 12 bases. From germline, CDR1 is MGHRA and CDR2 YSYEKL. The CDR3 covers 16 residues. The CDR3 DNA reads as TGCGCCAGCAGCCAAGAACATGACAGTTTCTCCTACGAGCAGTACTTC. This sequence encodes CASSQEHDSFSYEQYF.

The V and J genes are TRBV25-1 and TRBJ2-2; no definite D call. Trimming removed 3 bases at V and 5 bases at J, with 13 bases between. Germline V gene data show CDR1 as MGHDK and CDR2 as SYGVNS. The CDR3 is 15 residues long. The CDR3 spells CASSDRAGKTGELFF. CDR3 coding DNA: TGTGCCAGCAGTGATCGGGCAGGAAAAACCGGGGAGCTGTTTTTT.

This clone has only a few counts. J is TRBJ2-7 and V is TRBV9, with 8 bases that match TRBD2. The CDR3 extends over 14 amino acids. Germline-derived CDR1 and CDR2 are SGDLS and YYNGEE. Trimming took 1 base from V and 5 from J; bases not matched to a gene: 5. CDR3 amino acids: CASSVSGSTDEQYF. DNA of the CDR3: TGTGCCAGCAGCGTAAGCGGGAGTACCGACGAGCAGTACTTC.

The chain carries TRBV6-1 and TRBJ1-5; D not resolved. The CDR3 sequence is 13 residues long. Germline V gene lookup returns CDR1 MNHNS and CDR2 SASEGT. Trimming left V 5 bases short and J 7 bases short, with 12 bases between. CDR3 DNA sequence: TGTGCCAGCAGTACGGGTATCGGACAGCCCCAGCATTTT. This encodes CASSTGIGQPQHF.

A few counts support this clone. The gene calls are TRBV11-2 and TRBJ2-7; D gene ambiguous. Looked up from germline, CDR1 is SGHAT and CDR2 is FQNNGV. Trimming shortened V by 3 bases and J by 2 bases, and 8 bases separated the two germline ends. The CDR3 is 13 amino acids. The CDR3 nucleotides are TGTGCCAGCAGCTTGGGCCAGCCCTACGAGCAGTACTTC. Its protein product is CASSLGQPYEQYF. Looking up the rest from reference TRBV11-2 and TRBJ2-7 gives the full variable domain: EAGVAQSPRYKIIEKRQSVAFWCNPISGHATLYWYQQILGQGPKLLIQFQNNGVVDDSQLPKDRFSAERLKGVDSTLKIQPAKLEDSAVYLCASSLGQPYEQYFGPGTRLTVT.

The V gene is TRBV6-5, the J gene TRBJ2-1; tentatively, D is TRBD2 (6 bases). Between the trimmed V and J ends, which lost 2 bases and 3 bases, there was a span of 8 bases. The germline gives CDR1 MNHEY, CDR2 SVGAGI. This CDR3 has 14 amino acids. The chain's CDR3 is CASSYGGNYNEQFF. The CDR3 DNA reads TGTGCCAGCAGTTACGGGGGGAACTACAATGAGCAGTTCTTC.